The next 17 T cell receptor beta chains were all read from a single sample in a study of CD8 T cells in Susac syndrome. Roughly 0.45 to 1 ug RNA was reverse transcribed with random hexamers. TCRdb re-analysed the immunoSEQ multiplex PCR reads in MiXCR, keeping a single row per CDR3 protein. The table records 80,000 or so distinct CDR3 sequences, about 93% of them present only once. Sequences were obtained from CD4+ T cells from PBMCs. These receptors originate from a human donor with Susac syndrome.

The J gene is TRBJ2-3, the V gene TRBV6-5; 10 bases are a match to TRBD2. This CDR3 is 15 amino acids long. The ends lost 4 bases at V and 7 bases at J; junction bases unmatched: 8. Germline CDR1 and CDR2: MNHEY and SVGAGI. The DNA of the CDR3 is TGTGCCAGCAGTTTGAATAGCGGGGGGCCCTATACGCAGTATTTT. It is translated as CASSLNSGGPYTQYF.

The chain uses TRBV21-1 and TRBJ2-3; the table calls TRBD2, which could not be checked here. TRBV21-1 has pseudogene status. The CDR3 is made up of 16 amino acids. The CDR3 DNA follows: TGTGCCAGCAGCGCCCCGGGACTCCATAACGCAGATACGCAGTATTTT. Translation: CASSAPGLHNADTQYF.

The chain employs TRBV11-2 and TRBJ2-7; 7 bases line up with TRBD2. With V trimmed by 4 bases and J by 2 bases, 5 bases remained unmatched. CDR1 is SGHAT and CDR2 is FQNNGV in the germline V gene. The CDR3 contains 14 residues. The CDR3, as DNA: TGTGCCAGCAGCTCGCGGGGGATAACCTACGAGCAGTACTTC. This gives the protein CASSSRGITYEQYF.

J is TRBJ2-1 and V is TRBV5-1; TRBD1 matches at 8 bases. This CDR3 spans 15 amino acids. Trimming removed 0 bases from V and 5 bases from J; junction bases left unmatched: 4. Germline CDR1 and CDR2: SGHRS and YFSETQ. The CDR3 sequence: CASSLVGQAHNEQFF. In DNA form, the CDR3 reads TGCGCCAGCAGCTTGGTGGGACAGGCTCACAATGAGCAGTTCTTC.

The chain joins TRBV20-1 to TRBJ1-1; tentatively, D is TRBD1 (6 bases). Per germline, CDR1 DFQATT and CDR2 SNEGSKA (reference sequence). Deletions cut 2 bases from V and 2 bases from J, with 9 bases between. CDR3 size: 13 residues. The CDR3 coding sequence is TGCAGTGCTAGAAAGGGGGGCAACACTGAAGCTTTCTTT. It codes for CSARKGGNTEAFF.

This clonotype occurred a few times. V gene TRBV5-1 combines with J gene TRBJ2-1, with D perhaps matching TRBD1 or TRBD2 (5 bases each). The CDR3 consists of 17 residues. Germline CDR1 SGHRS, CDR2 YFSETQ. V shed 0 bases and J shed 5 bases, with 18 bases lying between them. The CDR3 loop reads CASSLGGDLPPNNEQFF. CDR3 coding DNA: TGCGCCAGCAGCTTGGGAGGGGATTTGCCTCCGAACAATGAGCAGTTCTTC.

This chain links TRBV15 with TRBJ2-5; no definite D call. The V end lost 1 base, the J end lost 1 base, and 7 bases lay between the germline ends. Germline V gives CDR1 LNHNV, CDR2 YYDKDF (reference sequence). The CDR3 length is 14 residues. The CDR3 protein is CATSRGTSQETQYF. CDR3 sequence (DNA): TGTGCCACCAGCAGAGGCACCTCCCAAGAGACCCAGTACTTC. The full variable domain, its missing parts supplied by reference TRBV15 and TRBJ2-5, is DAMVIQNPRYQVTQFGKPVTLSCSQTLNHNVMYWYQQKSSQAPKLLFHYYDKDFNNEADTPDNFQSRRPNTSFCFLDIRSPGLGDTAMYLCATSRGTSQETQYFGPGTRLLVL.

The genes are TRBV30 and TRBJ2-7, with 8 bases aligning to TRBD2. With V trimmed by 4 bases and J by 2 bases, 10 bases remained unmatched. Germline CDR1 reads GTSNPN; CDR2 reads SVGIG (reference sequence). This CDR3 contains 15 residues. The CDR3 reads CAWKSTGGVAYEQYF. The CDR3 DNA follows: TGTGCCTGGAAGAGTACGGGAGGGGTGGCCTACGAGCAGTACTTC.

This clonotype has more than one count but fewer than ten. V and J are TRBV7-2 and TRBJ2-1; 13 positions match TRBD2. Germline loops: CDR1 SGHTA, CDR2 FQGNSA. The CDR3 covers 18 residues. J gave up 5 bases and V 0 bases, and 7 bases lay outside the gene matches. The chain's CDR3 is CASSLALLGTSGDNEQFF. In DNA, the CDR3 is TGTGCCAGCAGCTTAGCCCTACTGGGGACTAGCGGGGACAATGAGCAGTTCTTC.

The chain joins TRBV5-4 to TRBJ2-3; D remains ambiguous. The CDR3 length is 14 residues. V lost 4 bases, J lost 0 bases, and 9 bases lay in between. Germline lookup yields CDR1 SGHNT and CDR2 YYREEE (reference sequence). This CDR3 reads CASSQLDSTDTQYF. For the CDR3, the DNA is TGTGCCAGCAGCCAGTTAGACAGCACAGATACGCAGTATTTT.

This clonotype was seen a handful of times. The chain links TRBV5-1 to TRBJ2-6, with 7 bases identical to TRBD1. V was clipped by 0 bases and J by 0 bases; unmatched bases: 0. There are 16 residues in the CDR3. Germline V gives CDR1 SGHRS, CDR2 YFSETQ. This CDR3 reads CASSLGQGSGANVLTF. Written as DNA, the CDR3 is TGCGCCAGCAGCTTGGGACAGGGCTCTGGGGCCAACGTCCTGACTTTC.

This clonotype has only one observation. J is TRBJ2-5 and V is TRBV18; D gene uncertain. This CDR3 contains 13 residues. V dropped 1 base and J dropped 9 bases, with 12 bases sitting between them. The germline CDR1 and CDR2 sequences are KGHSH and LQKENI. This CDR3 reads CASSPLLGIPQYF. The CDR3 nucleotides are TGTGCCAGCTCACCACTCCTTGGCATTCCCCAGTACTTC.

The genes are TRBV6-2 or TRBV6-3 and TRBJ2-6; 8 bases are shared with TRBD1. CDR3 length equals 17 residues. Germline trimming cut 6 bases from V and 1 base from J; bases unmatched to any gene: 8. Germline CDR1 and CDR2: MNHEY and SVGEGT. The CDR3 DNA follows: TGTGCCAGCAGGGACAGGGCAATTTTATCTGGGGCCAACGTCCTGACTTTC. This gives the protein CASRDRAILSGANVLTF.

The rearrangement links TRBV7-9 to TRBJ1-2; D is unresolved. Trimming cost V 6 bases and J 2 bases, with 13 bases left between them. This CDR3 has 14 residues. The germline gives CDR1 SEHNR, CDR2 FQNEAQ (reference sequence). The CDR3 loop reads CASSPDGLNYGYTF. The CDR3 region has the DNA TGTGCCAGCAGTCCGGACGGCCTCAACTATGGCTACACCTTC. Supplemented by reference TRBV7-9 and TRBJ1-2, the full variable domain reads DTGVSQNPRHKITKRGQNVTFRCDPISEHNRLYWYRQTLGQGPEFLTYFQNEAQLEKSRLLSDRFSAERPKGSFSTLEIQRTEQGDSAMYLCASSPDGLNYGYTFGSGTRLTVV.

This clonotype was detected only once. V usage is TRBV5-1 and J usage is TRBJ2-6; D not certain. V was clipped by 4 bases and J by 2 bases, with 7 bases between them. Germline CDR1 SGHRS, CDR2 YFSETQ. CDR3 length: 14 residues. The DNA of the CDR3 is TGCGCCAGCAGCCTCGAGCCTGGGGCCAACGTCCTGACTTTC. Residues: CASSLEPGANVLTF.

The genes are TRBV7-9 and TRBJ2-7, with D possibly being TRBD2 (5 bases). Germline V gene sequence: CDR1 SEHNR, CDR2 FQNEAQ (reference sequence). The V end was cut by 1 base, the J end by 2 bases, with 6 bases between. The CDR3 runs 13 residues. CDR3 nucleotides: TGTGCCAGCAGCTTAGGAGGGACCTACGAGCAGTACTTC. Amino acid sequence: CASSLGGTYEQYF.

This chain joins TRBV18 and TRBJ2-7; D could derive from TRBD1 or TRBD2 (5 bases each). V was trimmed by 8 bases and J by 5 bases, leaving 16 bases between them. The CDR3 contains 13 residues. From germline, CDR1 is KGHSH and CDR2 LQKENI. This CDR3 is CASHGAKVDEQYF. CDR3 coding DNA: TGTGCCAGCCACGGGGCGAAGGTCGACGAGCAGTACTTC.